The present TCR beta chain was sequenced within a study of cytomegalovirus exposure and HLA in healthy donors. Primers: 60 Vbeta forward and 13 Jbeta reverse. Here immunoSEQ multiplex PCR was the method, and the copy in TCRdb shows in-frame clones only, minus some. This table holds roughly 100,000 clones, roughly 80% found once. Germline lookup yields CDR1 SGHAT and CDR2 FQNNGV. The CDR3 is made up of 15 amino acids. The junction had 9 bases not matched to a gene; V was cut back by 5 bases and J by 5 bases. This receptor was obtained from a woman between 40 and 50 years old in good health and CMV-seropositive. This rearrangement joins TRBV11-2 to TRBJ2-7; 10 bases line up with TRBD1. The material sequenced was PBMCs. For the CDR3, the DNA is TGTGCCAGCAGCACCCGAGGACAGGGGGGCGACGAGCAGTACTTC. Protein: CASSTRGQGGDEQYF.